This TCR beta chain is from a study of blood T cell repertoires in COVID-19. The CDR3 is 15 amino acids. CDR1 and CDR2 (germline): MNHEY, SVGAGI. Trimming took 5 bases from V and 5 from J; bases not matched to a gene: 11. Repertoires were generated with immunoSEQ multiplex PCR, while TCRdb's copy carries only in-frame clones and drops some. The sample carries nearly 95,000 clones, around 90% recorded once. The sequenced sample was peripheral blood. This sequence originates from a human donor with active COVID-19. The donor label of this sample is uncertain. The chain uses TRBV6-5 and TRBJ2-7, with 8 nucleotides matching TRBD2. This chain's CDR3 is CASSRTRGDPHEQYF. DNA for the CDR3: TGTGCCAGCAGTCGCACGCGGGGGGACCCTCACGAGCAGTACTTC.